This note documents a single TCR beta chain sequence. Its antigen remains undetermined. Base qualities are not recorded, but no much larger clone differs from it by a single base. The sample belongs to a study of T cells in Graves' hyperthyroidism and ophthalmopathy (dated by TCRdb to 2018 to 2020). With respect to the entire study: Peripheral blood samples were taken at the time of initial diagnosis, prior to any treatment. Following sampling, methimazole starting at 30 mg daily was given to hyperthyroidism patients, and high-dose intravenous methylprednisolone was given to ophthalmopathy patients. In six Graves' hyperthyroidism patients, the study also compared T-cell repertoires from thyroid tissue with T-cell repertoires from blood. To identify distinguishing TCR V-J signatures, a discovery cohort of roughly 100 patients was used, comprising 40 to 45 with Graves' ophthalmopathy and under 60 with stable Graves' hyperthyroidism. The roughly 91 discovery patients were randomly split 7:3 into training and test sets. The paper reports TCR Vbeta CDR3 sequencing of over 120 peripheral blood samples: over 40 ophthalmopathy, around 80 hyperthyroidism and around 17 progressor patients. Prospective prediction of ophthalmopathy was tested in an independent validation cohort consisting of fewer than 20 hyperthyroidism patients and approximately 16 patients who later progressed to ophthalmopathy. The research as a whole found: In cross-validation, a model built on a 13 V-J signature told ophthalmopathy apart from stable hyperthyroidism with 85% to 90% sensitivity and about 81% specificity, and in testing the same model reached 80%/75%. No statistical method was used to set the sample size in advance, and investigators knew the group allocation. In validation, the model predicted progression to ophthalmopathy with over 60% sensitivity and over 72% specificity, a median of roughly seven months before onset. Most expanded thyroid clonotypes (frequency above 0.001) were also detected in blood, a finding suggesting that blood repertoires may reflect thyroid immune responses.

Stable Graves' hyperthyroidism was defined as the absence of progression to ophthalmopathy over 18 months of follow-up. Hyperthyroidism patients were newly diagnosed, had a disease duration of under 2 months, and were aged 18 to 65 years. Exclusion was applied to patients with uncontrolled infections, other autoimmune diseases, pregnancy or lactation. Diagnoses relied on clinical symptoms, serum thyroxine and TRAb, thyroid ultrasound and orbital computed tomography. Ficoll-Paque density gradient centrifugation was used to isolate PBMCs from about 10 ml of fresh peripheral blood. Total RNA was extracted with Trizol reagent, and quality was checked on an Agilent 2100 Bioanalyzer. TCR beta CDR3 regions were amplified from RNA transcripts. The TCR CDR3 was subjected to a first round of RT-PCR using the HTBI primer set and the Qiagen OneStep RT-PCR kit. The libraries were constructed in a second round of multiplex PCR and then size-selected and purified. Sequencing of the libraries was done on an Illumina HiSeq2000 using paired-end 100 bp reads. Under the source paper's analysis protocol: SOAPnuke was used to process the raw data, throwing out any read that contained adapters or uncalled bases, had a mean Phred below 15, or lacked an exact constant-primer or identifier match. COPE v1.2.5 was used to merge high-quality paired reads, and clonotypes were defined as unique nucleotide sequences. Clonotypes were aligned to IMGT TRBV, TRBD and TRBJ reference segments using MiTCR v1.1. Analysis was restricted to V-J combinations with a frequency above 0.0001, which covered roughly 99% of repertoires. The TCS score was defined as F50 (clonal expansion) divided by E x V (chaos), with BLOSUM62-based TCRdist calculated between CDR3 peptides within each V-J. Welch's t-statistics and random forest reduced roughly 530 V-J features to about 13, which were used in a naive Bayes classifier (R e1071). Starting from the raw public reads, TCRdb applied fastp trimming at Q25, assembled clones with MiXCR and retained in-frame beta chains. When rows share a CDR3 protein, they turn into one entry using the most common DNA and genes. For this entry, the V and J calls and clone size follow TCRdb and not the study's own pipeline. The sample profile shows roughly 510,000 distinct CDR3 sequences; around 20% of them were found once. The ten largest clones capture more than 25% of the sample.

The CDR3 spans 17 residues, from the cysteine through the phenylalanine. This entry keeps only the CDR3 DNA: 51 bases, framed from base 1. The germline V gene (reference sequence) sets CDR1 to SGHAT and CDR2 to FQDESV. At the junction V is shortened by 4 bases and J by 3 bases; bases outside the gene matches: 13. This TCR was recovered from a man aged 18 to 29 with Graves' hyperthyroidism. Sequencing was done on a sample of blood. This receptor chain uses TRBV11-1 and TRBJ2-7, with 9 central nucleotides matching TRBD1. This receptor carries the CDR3 CASSSYRGDREFYEQYF. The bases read TGTGCCAGCAGCTCATATAGGGGGGACAGGGAATTCTACGAGCAGTACTTC.